This TCR beta chain was sequenced in a study of blood T cell repertoires in COVID-19 (dated by TCRdb to between 2020 and 2021). Concerning the study at large: Samples covering the acute and convalescent phases of COVID-19 were provided by collaborators in the United States, Italy and Spain. A freely available public database, intended as a resource for researchers studying the immune response to SARS-CoV-2, is where the repertoires were released. Samples were obtained from the ongoing ImmuneRACE study (first 160 participants) and from over 1,000 subjects provided by 6 global collaborators. Subjects who had been exposed to COVID-19, were actively infected with it, or had recovered from it provided the deeply sampled blood TCRbeta repertoires that made up the dataset. Where HLA class I and class II types were available, the types were taken from metadata supplied by the sample provider, not from assay-based typing. The prospective study material was composed of cDNA or gDNA derived from T cells, B-cell-depleted T cells, or PBMCs. A de-identified subject ID, COVID-19 status, age in years and sex were almost always included in the sample metadata.

The CDR3 numbers 13 residues from cysteine through phenylalanine. Here the CDR3 DNA is all that survives: 39 bases in frame from base 1. V was cut back by 5 bases and J by 5 bases, leaving a gap of 12 bases between them. As encoded in the germline V gene (reference sequence), CDR1 is MNHNY while CDR2 is SVGAGI. As to this clone: Its cognate antigen has yet to be identified. One base away there is no much larger clone; base qualities are not given.

Whole blood was collected in K2EDTA tubes by collaborating institutions according to the institutions' own protocols. For TCRbeta analysis, collaborators shipped samples in one of three forms: frozen whole blood, isolated PBMCs, or DNA extracted from either of those sample types. The immunoSEQ Assay, a bias-controlled multiplex PCR, was used to amplify TCRbeta CDR3 regions from genomic DNA. On the study's bioinformatics: Nucleated cell counts per sample were estimated from amplification of reference gene primers within the assay. Sequence reads were collapsed and filtered to measure the absolute abundance of every unique TCRbeta CDR3 rearrangement. Productive Simpson clonality was computed per sample as the square root of Simpson's diversity index over productive rearrangements. Here the immuneACCESS table is served through TCRdb, limited to in-frame sequences with V and J called. Missing clones are a known gap in these copies; in checked studies unresolved V genes cover under half, and the rest lacks a known reason. V, J and clone size were drawn from that table, and D and trimming were deduced from the DNA. The sample data list 130,000 or so clones, and approximately 90% of these were observed just once. Of the sample, roughly 18% falls within the top ten clones.

Broad study findings and their caveats: The amount of clinical and demographic metadata varied by source and participant and was provided uncurated.

The sequence joins TRBV6-6 to TRBJ2-5; no D gene is confidently identified. Sequencing was carried out using peripheral blood. This receptor was identified in a man in his fifties with active or convalescent COVID-19. The DNA reads TGTGCCAGCAGTCGAACCGCCCGGGAGACCCAGTACTTC. It codes for CASSRTARETQYF.